The 19 T cell receptor beta chains below come from one sample, sequenced in a study of human versus mouse CDR3 diversity and MHC coevolution. Data came from immunoSEQ multiplex PCR; TCRdb stores just in-frame clones and leaves some out. The sample lists 50,000 to 65,000 clones, around 94% seen once, with 15% to 20% in the top ten. Input material: naive CD4+ T cells from blood. Indicated subset: CD45RO-negative CD62L-positive naive CD4 T cells. All receptors derive from a person in their sixties in good health.

The chain carries TRBV10-3 and TRBJ2-1, with 10 bases fitting TRBD2. Trimming cost V 9 bases and J 6 bases; bases outside gene matches: 5. Germline values: CDR1 ENHRY, CDR2 SYGVKD. The CDR3 is made up of 13 amino acids. The CDR3, as DNA: TGTGCCATAGCGGGAGGGCCTTTCAATGAGCAGTTCTTC. It encodes CAIAGGPFNEQFF.

The chain is built from TRBV5-1 and TRBJ1-1; 8 bases align to TRBD1. Germline V lookup: CDR1 SGHRS, CDR2 YFSETQ. V dropped 2 bases and J dropped 3; count of bases not matched to a gene: 6. The length of the CDR3 is 15 residues. DNA for the CDR3: TGCGCCAGCAGCTTATCAGGGGGCTGGGACACTGAAGCTTTCTTT. This encodes CASSLSGGWDTEAFF.

Written as DNA, the CDR3 is TGTGCCAGCAGTTCGAAACAGGGGGCCGGATCGAACACCGGGGAGCTGTTTTTT. Translated: CASSSKQGAGSNTGELFF. J is TRBJ2-2 and V is TRBV27; 9 nucleotides align to TRBD1. The germline CDR1 and CDR2 sequences are MNHEY and SMNVEV (reference sequence). After removal of 4 bases from V and 0 bases from J, the junction contained 9 bases not matched to a gene. CDR3 length: 18 residues.

This clone is a singleton in its sample. The V gene is TRBV7-3, the J gene TRBJ2-2, with 8 positions matching TRBD2. V shed 5 bases, J shed 6 bases, and the junction held 8 bases outside the gene matches. Looked up from germline, CDR1 is SGHTA and CDR2 is FQGTGA. CDR3 length: 15 residues. The CDR3 spells CASSPRGGRPGELFF. The CDR3 region has the DNA TGTGCCAGCAGCCCCCGCGGGGGGCGTCCCGGGGAGCTGTTTTTT.

The chain couples TRBV6-1 to TRBJ1-4; TRBD1 aligns across 8 bases. The ends lost 3 bases at V and 3 bases at J; junction bases unmatched: 3. Germline V lookup: CDR1 MNHNS, CDR2 SASEGT. This CDR3 has 15 amino acids. The CDR3, as DNA: TGTGCCAGCAGTGACAGGGGGCTTGCTAATGAAAAACTGTTTTTT. Translation gives CASSDRGLANEKLFF.

The rearrangement links TRBV11-1 to TRBJ2-7, with a possible D match to TRBD1 (6 bases). The germline CDR1 and CDR2 sequences are SGHAT and FQDESV (reference sequence). V was pared by 1 base and J by 0 bases, with 7 bases between. The CDR3 is made up of 14 amino acids. The CDR3 coding sequence is TGTGCCAGCAGCTTAGACAGGGACTCCTACGAGCAGTACTTC. Protein: CASSLDRDSYEQYF.

The genes are TRBV4-1 and TRBJ2-7; a possible D gene is TRBD1 (6 bases). The CDR3 is made up of 15 amino acids. The V and J ends lost 6 bases and 1 base respectively, with 16 bases between them. Germline CDR1 reads MGHRA; CDR2 reads YSYEKL. In DNA form, the CDR3 reads TGCGCCAGCAGATACAGGGCAGTGAGTTCCTACGAGCAGTACTTC. Protein sequence: CASRYRAVSSYEQYF.

For the CDR3, the DNA is TGCGCCAGCAGCTTGGCCTCGGTGGAGACCCAGTACTTC. Its protein product is CASSLASVETQYF. This chain connects TRBV5-1 to TRBJ2-5; D uncertain. Trimming took off 0 bases at V and 5 bases at J, with 8 bases between the two ends. Germline V gene lookup returns CDR1 SGHRS and CDR2 YFSETQ. CDR3 size: 13 residues. The whole variable domain, filled in from reference TRBV5-1 and TRBJ2-5, reads KAGVTQTPRYLIKTRGQQVTLSCSPISGHRSVSWYQQTPGQGLQFLFEYFSETQRNKGNFPGRFSGRQFSNSRSEMNVSTLELGDSALYLCASSLASVETQYFGPGTRLLVL.

This chain uses TRBV2 with TRBJ1-1, with D hard to call. CDR1 and CDR2 (germline): SNHLY, FYNNEI. The V and J ends lost 4 bases and 1 base respectively, with 10 bases between them. The CDR3 has 14 residues. The CDR3: CASSGRTPNTEAFF. The CDR3 region has the DNA TGTGCCAGCAGTGGGAGGACTCCGAACACTGAAGCTTTCTTT.

A few counts support this clone. The chain recombines TRBV29-1 with TRBJ1-5; TRBD1 is a possible D gene (6 bases). This CDR3 region has 13 residues. V dropped 4 bases and J dropped 2 bases, with 9 bases sitting between them. Looked up from germline, CDR1 is SQVTM and CDR2 is ANQGSEA. The CDR3 bases are TGCAGCGTTGGAGGGGGAGGCAATCAGCCCCAGCATTTT. Amino acids: CSVGGGGNQPQHF. The full variable domain, in which reference TRBV29-1 and TRBJ1-5 provide the parts outside the CDR3, is SAVISQKPSRDICQRGTSLTIQCQVDSQVTMMFWYRQQPGQSLTLIATANQGSEATYESGFVIDKFPISRPNLTFSTLTVSNMSPEDSSIYLCSVGGGGNQPQHFGDGTRLSIL.

The rearrangement joins TRBV5-1 to TRBJ2-2, with D possibly matching TRBD2 (6 bases). Germline assignment: CDR1 SGHRS and CDR2 YFSETQ. The CDR3 is made up of 17 amino acids. Trimming took off 2 bases at V and 0 bases at J, with 14 bases between the two ends. Here the CDR3 reads CASSLWGGEANTGELFF. The CDR3 coding sequence is TGCGCCAGCAGCTTATGGGGCGGGGAGGCGAACACCGGGGAGCTGTTTTTT.

The rearrangement links TRBV5-1 to TRBJ2-7; the D gene is possibly TRBD2 (5 bases). Germline V gives CDR1 SGHRS, CDR2 YFSETQ. Trimming pared 9 bases from V and 0 bases from J, leaving 16 bases between. This CDR3 spans 14 amino acids. CDR3 nucleotides: TGCGCCACCACCACTGATGGAGGCTCCTACGAGCAGTACTTC. Protein: CATTTDGGSYEQYF.

The chain uses TRBV12-2 and TRBJ2-1; the table's D call, TRBD2, was not checked against the DNA. TRBV12-2 is an annotated pseudogene. This CDR3 has 18 amino acids. The CDR3 sequence: CASRLGLAGISSYNEQFF. The CDR3 nucleotides are TGTGCAAGTCGCTTGGGACTAGCGGGGATCAGCTCCTACAATGAGCAGTTCTTC.

J is TRBJ2-2 and V is TRBV5-4; D is uncertain. Germline V gene data show CDR1 as SGHNT and CDR2 as YYREEE (reference sequence). The CDR3 is 14 amino acids. The germline V and J ends were trimmed by 0 bases and 2 bases, with 5 bases remaining between them. The CDR3 spells CASSLGLNTGELFF. CDR3 bases: TGTGCCAGCAGCTTGGGACTTAACACCGGGGAGCTGTTTTTT.

The chain's CDR3 is CASSLWTGYGYTF. CDR3 in DNA: TGCGCCAGCAGCTTATGGACAGGCTATGGCTACACCTTC. The chain links TRBV5-1 to TRBJ1-2; TRBD1 aligns across 7 bases. CDR3 length: 13 amino acids. J lost 4 bases, V lost 2 bases, and 2 bases had no gene match. CDR1 is SGHRS, CDR2 YFSETQ, per germline. Together with reference TRBV5-1 and TRBJ1-2, the CDR3 gives the full variable domain: KAGVTQTPRYLIKTRGQQVTLSCSPISGHRSVSWYQQTPGQGLQFLFEYFSETQRNKGNFPGRFSGRQFSNSRSEMNVSTLELGDSALYLCASSLWTGYGYTFGSGTRLTVV.

The J gene is TRBJ2-1, the V gene TRBV7-6; 10 positions match TRBD2. This CDR3 is built from 17 residues. From germline, CDR1 is SGHVS and CDR2 FNYEAQ. The V gene end was trimmed by 0 bases and the J gene end by 0 bases; junction bases not matched to a gene: 2. In DNA, the CDR3 is TGTGCCAGCAGCTTAGCAGCTAGCGGGAGCTCCTACAATGAGCAGTTCTTC. Translation gives CASSLAASGSSYNEQFF.

The V and J genes are TRBV19 and TRBJ2-7; TRBD1 matches 7 bases. The junction had 7 bases not matched to a gene; V was cut back by 4 bases and J by 4 bases. This CDR3 has 14 amino acids. Germline lookup yields CDR1 LNHDA and CDR2 SQIVND (reference sequence). CDR3 amino acids: CASSKGAPNYEQYF. The CDR3, as DNA: TGTGCCAGTAGTAAGGGGGCCCCAAATTACGAGCAGTACTTC.

This clone was seen once. The chain carries TRBV19 and TRBJ2-3, with D possibly matching TRBD2 (5 bases). From germline, CDR1 is LNHDA and CDR2 SQIVND (reference sequence). Trimming shortened V by 6 bases and J by 0 bases, and 22 bases separated the two germline ends. This CDR3 is 18 amino acids long. Here the CDR3 reads CASSPGFTPAVSTDTQYF. CDR3 nucleotides: TGTGCCAGTAGCCCGGGATTTACTCCGGCTGTTAGCACAGATACGCAGTATTTT.

V usage is TRBV6-7 and J usage is TRBJ2-1; TRBD1 agrees at 9 bases. TRBV6-7 belongs to the ORF category, with a function that is uncertain. V was pared by 6 bases and J by 7 bases, with 7 bases of the junction left unmatched. This CDR3 is built from 14 residues. Written as DNA, the CDR3 is TGTGCCAGCAGCCCCGGGACAGGGAGAAATGAGCAGTTCTTC. It specifies CASSPGTGRNEQFF.